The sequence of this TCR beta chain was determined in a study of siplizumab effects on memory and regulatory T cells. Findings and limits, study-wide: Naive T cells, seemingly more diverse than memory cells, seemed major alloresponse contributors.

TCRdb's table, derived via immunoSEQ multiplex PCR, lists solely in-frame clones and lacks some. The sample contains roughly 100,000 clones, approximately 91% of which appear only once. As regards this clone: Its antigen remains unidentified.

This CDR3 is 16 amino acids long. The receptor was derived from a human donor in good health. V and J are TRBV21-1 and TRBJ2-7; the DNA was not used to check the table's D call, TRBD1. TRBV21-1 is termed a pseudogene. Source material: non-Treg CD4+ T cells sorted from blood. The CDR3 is CASSKAGTGFHDEQYF. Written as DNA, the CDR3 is TGTGCCAGCAGCAAAGCGGGGACAGGTTTCCACGACGAGCAGTACTTC.